The source of this TCR beta chain is a study of a mutant IDH1 vaccine in newly diagnosed glioma. Overall study context: Onset of vaccination occurred 4-6 weeks following radiotherapy alone, or with temozolomide cycles. The earlier regimen, radiotherapy, temozolomide, or both, was most often both.

Remarks on this clone: Its cognate antigen is unknown.

The assay was immunoSEQ multiplex PCR, and TCRdb's table has in-frame clones only and misses some. The data contain some 48,000 clones, approximately 80% of them seen just once; the ten biggest clones take up 6.5% to 7.5%. The J segment lost 3 bases and the V segment lost 0 bases, leaving 4 bases of the junction unmatched. The germline V gene has CDR1 LNHNV and CDR2 YYDKDF (reference sequence). The CDR3 is 15 amino acids. The time point: week 35, safety follow-up. All doses held 300 ug of mutant IDH1 20-mer peptide, with topical imiquimod. Donor diagnoses consisted of new WHO grade 3 or 4 IDH1-mutant, ATRX-lost astrocytomas.

The sequenced sample was PBMCs, obtained from a glioma patient whose treatment included an IDH1 peptide vaccine. This TCR was recovered from a man aged 40-55 years with glioma. The chain couples TRBV15 to TRBJ2-7; 8 bases match TRBD2. CDR3 protein: CATSRDFGGVYEQYF. The CDR3 bases are TGTGCCACCAGCAGAGATTTCGGGGGGGTCTACGAGCAGTACTTC. Full variable domain (outside the CDR3, taken from reference TRBV15 and TRBJ2-7): DAMVIQNPRYQVTQFGKPVTLSCSQTLNHNVMYWYQQKSSQAPKLLFHYYDKDFNNEADTPDNFQSRRPNTSFCFLDIRSPGLGDTAMYLCATSRDFGGVYEQYFGPGTRLTVT.